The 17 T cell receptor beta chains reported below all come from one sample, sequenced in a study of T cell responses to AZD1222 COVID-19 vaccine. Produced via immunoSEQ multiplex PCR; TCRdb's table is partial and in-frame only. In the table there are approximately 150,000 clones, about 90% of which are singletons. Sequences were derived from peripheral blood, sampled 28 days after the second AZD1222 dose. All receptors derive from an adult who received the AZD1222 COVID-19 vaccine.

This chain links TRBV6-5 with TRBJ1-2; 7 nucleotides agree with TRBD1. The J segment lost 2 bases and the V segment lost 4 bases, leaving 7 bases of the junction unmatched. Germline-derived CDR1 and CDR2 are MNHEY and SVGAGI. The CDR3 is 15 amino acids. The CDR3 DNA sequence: TGTGCCAGCAGTTGGCCTGCACAGGGGAACTATGGCTACACCTTC. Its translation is CASSWPAQGNYGYTF.

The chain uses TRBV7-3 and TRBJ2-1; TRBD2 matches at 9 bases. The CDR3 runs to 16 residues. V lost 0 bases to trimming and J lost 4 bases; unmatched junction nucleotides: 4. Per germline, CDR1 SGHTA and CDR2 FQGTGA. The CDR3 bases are TGTGCCAGCAGCTTAACCCCGACTAGCGGATACAATGAGCAGTTCTTC. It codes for CASSLTPTSGYNEQFF.

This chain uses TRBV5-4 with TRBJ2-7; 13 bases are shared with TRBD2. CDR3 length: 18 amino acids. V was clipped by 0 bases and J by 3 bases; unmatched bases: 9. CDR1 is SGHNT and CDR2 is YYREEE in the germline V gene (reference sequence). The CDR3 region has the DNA TGTGCCAGCAGCTTGGGAAGTGGAGGGACTAGCGGGATCTACGAGCAGTACTTC. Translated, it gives CASSLGSGGTSGIYEQYF.

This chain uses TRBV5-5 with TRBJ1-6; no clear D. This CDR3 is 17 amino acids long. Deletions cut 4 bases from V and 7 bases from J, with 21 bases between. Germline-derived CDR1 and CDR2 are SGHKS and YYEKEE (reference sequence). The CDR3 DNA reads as TGTGCCAGCAGCCTGACGACCCAGGTCCGCGGCAATTCACCCCTCCACTTT. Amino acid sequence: CASSLTTQVRGNSPLHF.

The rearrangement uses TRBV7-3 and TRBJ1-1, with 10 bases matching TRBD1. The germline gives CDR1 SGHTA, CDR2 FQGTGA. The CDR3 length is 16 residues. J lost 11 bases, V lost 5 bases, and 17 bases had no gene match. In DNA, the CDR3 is TGTGCCAGCAGCCCCCGCCGGGACAGGGGCCTCGCGGTGGCTTTCTTT. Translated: CASSPRRDRGLAVAFF.

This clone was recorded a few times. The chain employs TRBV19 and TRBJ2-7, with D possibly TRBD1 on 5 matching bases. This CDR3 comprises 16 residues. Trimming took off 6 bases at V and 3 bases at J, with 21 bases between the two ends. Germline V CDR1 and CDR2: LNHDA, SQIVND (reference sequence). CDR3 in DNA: TGTGCCAGTAGCCCATACAGCAGTGGGGCCAACTACGAGCAGTACTTC. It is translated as CASSPYSSGANYEQYF. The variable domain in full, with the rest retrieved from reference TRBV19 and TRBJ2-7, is DGGITQSPKYLFRKEGQNVTLSCEQNLNHDAMYWYRQDPGQGLRLIYYSQIVNDFQKGDIAEGYSVSREKKESFPLTVTSAQKNPTAFYLCASSPYSSGANYEQYFGPGTRLTVT.

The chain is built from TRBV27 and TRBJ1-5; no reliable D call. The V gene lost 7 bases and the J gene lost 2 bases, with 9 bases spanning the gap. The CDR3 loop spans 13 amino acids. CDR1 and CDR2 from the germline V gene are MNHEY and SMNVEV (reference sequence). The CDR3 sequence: CASKGYGNQPQHF. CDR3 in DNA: TGTGCCAGCAAAGGGTACGGCAATCAGCCCCAGCATTTT.

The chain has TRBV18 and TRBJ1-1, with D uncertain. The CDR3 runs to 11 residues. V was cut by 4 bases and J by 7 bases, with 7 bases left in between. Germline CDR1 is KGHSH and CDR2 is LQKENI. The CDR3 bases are TGTGCCAGCTCACAACAGCTTGAAGCTTTCTTT. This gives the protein CASSQQLEAFF.

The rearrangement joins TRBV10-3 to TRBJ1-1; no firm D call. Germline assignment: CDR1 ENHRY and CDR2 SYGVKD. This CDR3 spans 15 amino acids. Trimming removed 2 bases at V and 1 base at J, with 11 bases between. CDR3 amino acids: CAISEVVGWNTEAFF. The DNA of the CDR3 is TGTGCCATCAGTGAGGTGGTGGGGTGGAACACTGAAGCTTTCTTT.

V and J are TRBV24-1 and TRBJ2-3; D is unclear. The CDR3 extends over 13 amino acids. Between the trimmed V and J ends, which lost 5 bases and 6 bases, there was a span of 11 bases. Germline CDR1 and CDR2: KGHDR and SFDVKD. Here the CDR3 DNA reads TGTGCCACCAGTGCCCTACCTCGGGATACGCAGTATTTT. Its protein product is CATSALPRDTQYF.

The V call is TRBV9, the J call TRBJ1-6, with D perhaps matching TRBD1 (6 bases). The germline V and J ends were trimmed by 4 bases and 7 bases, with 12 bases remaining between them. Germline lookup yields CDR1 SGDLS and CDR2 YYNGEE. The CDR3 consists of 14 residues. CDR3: CASSSRQENSPLHF. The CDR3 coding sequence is TGTGCCAGCAGCTCCCGACAGGAGAATTCACCCCTCCACTTT. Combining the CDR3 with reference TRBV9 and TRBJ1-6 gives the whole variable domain DSGVTQTPKHLITATGQRVTLRCSPRSGDLSVYWYQQSLDQGLQFLIQYYNGEERAKGNILERFSAQQFPDLHSELNLSSLELGDSALYFCASSSRQENSPLHFGNGTRLTVT.

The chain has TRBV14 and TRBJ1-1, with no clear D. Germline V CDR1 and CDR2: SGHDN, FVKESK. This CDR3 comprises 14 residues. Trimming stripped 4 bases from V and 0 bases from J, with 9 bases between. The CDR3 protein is CASSLGVMNTEAFF. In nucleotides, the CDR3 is TGTGCCAGCAGCCTTGGAGTCATGAACACTGAAGCTTTCTTT.

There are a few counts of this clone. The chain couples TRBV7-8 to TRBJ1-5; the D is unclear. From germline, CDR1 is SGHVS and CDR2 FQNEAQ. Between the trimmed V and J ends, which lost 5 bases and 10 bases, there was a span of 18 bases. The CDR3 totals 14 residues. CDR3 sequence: CASSRGRTREPQHF. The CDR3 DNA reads TGTGCCAGCAGCCGTGGACGCACTCGGGAACCCCAGCATTTT.

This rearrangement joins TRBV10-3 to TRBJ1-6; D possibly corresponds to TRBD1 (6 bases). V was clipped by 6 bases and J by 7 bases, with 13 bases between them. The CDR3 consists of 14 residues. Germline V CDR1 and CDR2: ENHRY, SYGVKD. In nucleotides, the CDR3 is TGTGCCATCAGCGAGGGCGGACAGAATTCACCCCTCCACTTT. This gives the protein CAISEGGQNSPLHF.

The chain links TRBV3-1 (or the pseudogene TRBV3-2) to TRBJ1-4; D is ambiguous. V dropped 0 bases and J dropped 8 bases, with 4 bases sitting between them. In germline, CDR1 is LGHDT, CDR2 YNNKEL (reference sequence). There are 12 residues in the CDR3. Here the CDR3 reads CASSQDREKLFF. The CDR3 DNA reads TGTGCCAGCAGCCAAGACCGGGAAAAACTGTTTTTT.

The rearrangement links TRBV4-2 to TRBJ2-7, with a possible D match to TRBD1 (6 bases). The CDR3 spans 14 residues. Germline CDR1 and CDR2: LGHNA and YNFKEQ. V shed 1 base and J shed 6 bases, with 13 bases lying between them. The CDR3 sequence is CASSQGPTGGEQYF. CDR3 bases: TGTGCCAGCAGCCAAGGGCCGACAGGTGGCGAGCAGTACTTC.

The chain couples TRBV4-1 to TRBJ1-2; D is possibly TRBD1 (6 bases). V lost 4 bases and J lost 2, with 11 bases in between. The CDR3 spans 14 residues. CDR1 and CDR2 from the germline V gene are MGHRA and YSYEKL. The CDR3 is CASSPSTGNYGYTF. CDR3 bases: TGCGCCAGCAGCCCGTCTACAGGGAACTATGGCTACACCTTC.